A selection of T cell receptor beta chains follows, all from one sample in a study of shared clonotypes between healthy human individuals. This table comes from immunoSEQ multiplex PCR, and its TCRdb copy is limited to in-frame clones, with some not included. The sample gives about 2 million clones, roughly 94% of which show up once; around 1.1% is in the top ten. The specimen sequenced was naive CD8+ T cells sorted from blood. Every receptor here comes from a man younger than 35 in good health. Both conserved end residues are part of each CDR3. The D gene is left open where the match is weak. Not every row has a clone size; where given, it reads once, few, many or a size class.

abundance,d_gene,len,v_gene,j_gene,CDR3nt,CDR3aa
-,-,15,TRBV6-5,TRBJ2-5,TGTGCCAGCAATCCTAGGGGGGGGCCCCCAGAGACCCAGTACTTC,CASNPRGGPPETQYF
-,TRBD1,16,TRBV25-1,TRBJ1-6,TGTGCCAGCAGTATAACAGGGGGCATCCATAATTCACCCCTCCACTTT,CASSITGGIHNSPLHF
-,-,13,TRBV27,TRBJ2-5,TGTGCCAGCAGTTCCCAGTACCAAGAGACCCAGTACTTC,CASSSQYQETQYF
-,-,14,TRBV13,TRBJ2-7,TGTGCCAGCAGCGAGGGAAGCCGTCGGGACGAGCAGTACTTC,CASSEGSRRDEQYF
-,-,14,TRBV7-9,TRBJ2-4,TGTGCCAGCAGGGACCTTTTAGCCAAAAACATTCAGTACTTC,CASRDLLAKNIQYF
-,-,14,TRBV29-1,TRBJ2-7,TGCAGCGTTGAAAAACCCCGGACAGCCTTTGCCGAGTACTTC,CSVEKPRTAFAEYF
few,-,15,TRBV5-6,TRBJ1-2,TGTGCCAGCAGCTTTGGCAGCGGTTACGTCTATGGCTACACCTTC,CASSFGSGYVYGYTF
-,-,14,TRBV27,TRBJ2-2,TGTGCCAGCAGTCCGGGTGGTTGGGGCGGGGAGCTGTTTTTT,CASSPGGWGGELFF
-,TRBD1,17,TRBV11-2,TRBJ2-7,TGTGCCAGCAGCTTTTACCGGGGCAGGGGGAATACCTACGAGCAGTACTTC,CASSFYRGRGNTYEQYF
-,TRBD1,16,TRBV7-6,TRBJ1-6,TGTGCCAGCAGCTTGGGCGGGACAGGGCCGAATTCACCCCTCCACTTT,CASSLGGTGPNSPLHF
-,-,16,TRBV29-1,TRBJ2-1,TGCAGCGTTGAGGACTCAGCGGGTACTTCCTACAATGAGCAGTTCTTC,CSVEDSAGTSYNEQFF
-,TRBD1,12,TRBV5-6,TRBJ1-1,TGTGCCAGCAGCGGAATGGACAGGGGCGCTTTCTTT,CASSGMDRGAFF
-,TRBD2,14,TRBV5-1,TRBJ2-7,TGCGCCAGCAGTTACAGCGGGAGCTTGGACGAGCAGTACTTC,CASSYSGSLDEQYF
-,-,15,TRBV4-1,TRBJ2-7,TGCGCCAGCAGCCAGTCCGAGGGAGGCGAATACGAGCAGTACTTC,CASSQSEGGEYEQYF
-,TRBD1,17,TRBV27,TRBJ1-6,TGTGCCAGCAGAGTTTCATCCCCCGGGACAGGGATTTCACCCCTCCACTTT,CASRVSSPGTGISPLHF
-,TRBD2,17,TRBV9,TRBJ2-1,TGTGCCAGCAGCGTCCTCCTGACTAGCGGGCCGTACAATGAGCAGTTCTTC,CASSVLLTSGPYNEQFF
-,-,14,TRBV6-5,TRBJ1-2,TGTGCCAGCAGTCTGGACAGACTTAACTATGGCTACACCTTC,CASSLDRLNYGYTF
-,-,16,TRBV2,TRBJ2-7,TGTGCCAGCATTGAACGGCGGACAGAGGTATCCTACGAGCAGTACTTC,CASIERRTEVSYEQYF
-,-,16,TRBV5-1,TRBJ2-7,TGCGCCAGCAGCTCCCCCCCGAGTGGGGTGTGGGGCGAGCAGTACTTC,CASSSPPSGVWGEQYF
-,-,13,TRBV13,TRBJ1-1,TGTGCCACCTCGCAGGGCCTGGGCACTGAAGCTTTCTTT,CATSQGLGTEAFF
-,TRBD2,14,TRBV2,TRBJ2-3,TGTGCCACTAGAGCGGGGCTAGCCACGTATACGCAGTATTTT,CATRAGLATYTQYF
-,TRBD1,14,TRBV29-1,TRBJ2-7,TGCAGCGTTGCATGGGACAGGACCATGTACGAGCAGTACTTC,CSVAWDRTMYEQYF
-,-,15,TRBV13,TRBJ1-2,TGTGCCAGCAGCCTACAACAGGGTTCCTACTATGGCTACACCTTC,CASSLQQGSYYGYTF
-,-,12,TRBV30,TRBJ2-7,TGTGCCTGGAGTAACCCGACCTACGAGCAGTACTTC,CAWSNPTYEQYF